This T cell receptor beta chain was sequenced in a study of immune cell composition in non-small cell lung cancer (dated 2017 in TCRdb). Turning to the overall study: Histologic subtype, mostly lung adenocarcinoma or squamous cell carcinoma, was determined with H&E together with p63, CK5, Napsin A and TTF-1 immunohistochemistry. Using Adaptive Biotechnologies, the researchers ran TCR-beta sequencing on fewer than 35 paired NSCLC tumour and non-adjacent lung specimens, along with about two dozen tumour-only specimens. Supplementary cohort #1 consisted of approximately eleven lung adenocarcinoma cases with paired tumour/lung TCR-beta sequencing and with TIL populations generated to assess tumour reactivity. The subtype comparisons left out a handful of tumour specimens with TCR-beta data because those specimens were rare histological subtypes. Paper-wide results and their limitations: No significant correlation was found between tumour TCR-beta clonality and smoking pack-years. In ten to eleven adenocarcinoma cases, maximal tumour-associated clone frequency correlated strongly with TIL tumour reactivity, whereas overall clonality did not. Only around ten cases were included in the reactivity cohort, and sequence sharing between tumour-reactive clones and the dominant in vivo tumour-associated clones was not shown. Tumour-associated clones >0.5% were found in nearly half of NSCLC cases, namely in around 36% of adenocarcinomas versus 60% to 85% of squamous carcinomas.

With regard to this clone: Its recognized antigen is unknown. No clone much larger than this one lies a single base away; base qualities are absent.

Normal lung samples were non-adjacent lung tissue taken as far from the tumour as possible, at least 3 cm away, from the same patient. Genomic DNA was extracted with the QIAamp DNA kit from frozen aliquots of unsorted single-cell suspensions. Tissues were received within 2 hours of resection and processed immediately into single-cell suspensions. Tissue was broken up mechanically, digested enzymatically with DNase I, collagenase I and hyaluronidase for roughly 30 minutes at 37 degrees C, and then filtered and RBC-lysed. V is cut back by 4 bases and J by 7 bases, with 6 bases in the junction unmatched. CDR1 MNHEY and CDR2 SMNVEV were looked up in the germline V gene (reference sequence). Taken from cysteine to phenylalanine, the CDR3 has 13 residues. Only the CDR3 portion is preserved as DNA: 39 bases, with reading frame beginning at the first base. A two-step multiplex PCR amplified TCR-beta CDR3 regions from genomic DNA, and the second step of the PCR added Illumina-compatible adaptors. TCR-beta immunosequencing was carried out on an Illumina platform through the commercial immunoSEQ service. The authors' analysis ran thus. Repertoires were described by productive clonality and by Top 10 Clones, which is the percentage of T-cell templates coming from the ten most frequent sequences. Values for productive clonality spanned 0 to 1, where a value of 1 indicated a monoclonal population. Tumour-associated clones, identified using log10 scatter plots, were defined as sequences that made up at least 0.1% of tumour T-cell templates and were not found in the matched non-adjacent lung. Student's t-tests were used for two-group comparisons, ANOVA was used for stages, and linear regression was used for relationships, with analyses conducted in GraphPad Prism7 and R. The clones in this table, taken by TCRdb from immuneACCESS, are in-frame only. Not every clone is retained; where verified, under half of the shortfall comes from an unresolved V gene, and the cause of the rest is unknown. V and J calls and clone size are given by that table; D and trimming were obtained from the DNA. The sample profile shows approximately 1,400 clones; about 66% of them were found once. The biggest ten clones account for around 30% of the sample.

The chain is assembled from TRBV27 and TRBJ1-1; TRBD1 matches 7 bases in the middle. The receptor comes from a human donor with non-small cell lung cancer. The material sequenced was non-adjacent lung tissue. Here the CDR3 is given as CASSSRDRYEAFF. DNA sequence: TGTGCCAGCAGTTCCCGGGACAGATATGAAGCTTTCTTT.